Listed below are T cell receptor beta chains from one sample, sequenced in a study of cytomegalovirus exposure and HLA in healthy donors. TCRdb keeps only in-frame clones here, not all; method: immunoSEQ multiplex PCR. This table has hundreds of thousands of clones, more than 60% appearing once. The sample consisted of PBMCs. The source of these receptors is an older woman in good health and CMV-seropositive. Both conserved end residues are trimmed from each CDR3. Each record gives: J gene, clone size, V gene, CDR3 length, CDR3 protein. Not every row has a clone size; where given, it reads once, few, many or a size class.

TRBJ2-3 . TRBV5-4 10 ASSLKGDTQY
TRBJ2-7 . TRBV19 13 ASSIWAGGRYEQY
TRBJ2-5 once TRBV5-4 11 ASKGTGEETQY
TRBJ2-2 . TRBV11-2 14 ASTITPQGTGGELF
TRBJ2-7 . TRBV6-5 13 ASSYNAGSPYEQY
TRBJ2-1 few TRBV5-5 11 ASSLDRLNEQF
TRBJ2-3 . TRBV5-4 14 ASSAGTSLSTDTQY
TRBJ1-5 . TRBV28 16 ASSLLNYRGGAHQPQH
. . TRBV20-1 9 SAPQVYEQY
TRBJ2-7 . TRBV7-9 14 ASSPRGAGEAYEQY
TRBJ2-7 . TRBV4-2 12 ASSQPGQGNEQY
TRBJ2-3 . TRBV6-4 11 ASSADRGGTQY
TRBJ2-1 . TRBV4-3 14 ASSLGGAQGAHEQF
TRBJ2-1 once TRBV28 13 ASSPSGSSYNEQF
TRBJ2-2 few TRBV4-1 14 ASSQEAAVNTGELF
TRBJ2-1 few TRBV19 12 ASSSSGEYNEQF
TRBJ1-4 . TRBV5-3 13 ARSLGRVVYEKLF
TRBJ2-3 . TRBV10-3 13 AITMGQGGGDTQY
TRBJ2-1 . TRBV7-6 15 ASSLVSATSRRNEQF
TRBJ1-2 few TRBV25-1 13 ASSETSGGNYGYT
TRBJ2-2 . TRBV14 13 ASSQDWLSSGELF
TRBJ2-3 . TRBV9 13 ASSKDTGVIDTQY
TRBJ2-4 . TRBV10-2 12 ASTRSIAKNIQY
TRBJ1-1 . TRBV5-1 14 ASSSSSGGRDTEAF
TRBJ2-7 . TRBV7-8 16 ASSLVSSGGSVSYEQY
TRBJ2-4 . TRBV2 11 ASSEREIIIQY
TRBJ1-3 once TRBV5-5 14 ASSLANRVGGNTIY